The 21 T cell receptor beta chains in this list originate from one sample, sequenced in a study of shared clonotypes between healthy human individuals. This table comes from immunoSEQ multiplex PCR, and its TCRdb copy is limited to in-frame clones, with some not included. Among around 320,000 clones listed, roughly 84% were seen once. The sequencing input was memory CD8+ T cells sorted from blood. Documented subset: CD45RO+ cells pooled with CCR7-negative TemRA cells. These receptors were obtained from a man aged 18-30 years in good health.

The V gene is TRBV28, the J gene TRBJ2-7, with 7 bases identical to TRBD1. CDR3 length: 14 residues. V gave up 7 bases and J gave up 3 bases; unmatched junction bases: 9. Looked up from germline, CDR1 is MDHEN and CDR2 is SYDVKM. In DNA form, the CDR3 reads TGTGCCAGCACCAAGACAGGGAGTAACTACGAGCAGTACTTC. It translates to CASTKTGSNYEQYF.

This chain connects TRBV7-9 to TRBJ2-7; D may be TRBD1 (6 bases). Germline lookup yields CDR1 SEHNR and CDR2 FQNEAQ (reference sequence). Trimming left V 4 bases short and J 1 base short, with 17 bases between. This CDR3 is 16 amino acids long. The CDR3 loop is CASSSDLWGPSYEQYF. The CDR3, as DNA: TGTGCCAGCAGCTCAGACCTTTGGGGGCCGTCCTACGAGCAGTACTTC.

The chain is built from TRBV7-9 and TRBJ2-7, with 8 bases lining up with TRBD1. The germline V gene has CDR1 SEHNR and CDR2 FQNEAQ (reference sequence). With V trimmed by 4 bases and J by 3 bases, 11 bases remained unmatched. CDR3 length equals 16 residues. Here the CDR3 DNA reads TGTGCCAGCAGCTATGACAGGGGCCCCGAGGGCTACGAGCAGTACTTC. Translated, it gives CASSYDRGPEGYEQYF.

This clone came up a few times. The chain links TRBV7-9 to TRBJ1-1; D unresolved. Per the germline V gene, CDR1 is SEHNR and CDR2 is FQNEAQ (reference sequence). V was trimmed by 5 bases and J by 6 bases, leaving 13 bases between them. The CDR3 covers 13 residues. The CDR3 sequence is CASSHPGNSEAFF. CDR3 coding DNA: TGTGCCAGCAGCCACCCTGGGAATTCTGAAGCTTTCTTT.

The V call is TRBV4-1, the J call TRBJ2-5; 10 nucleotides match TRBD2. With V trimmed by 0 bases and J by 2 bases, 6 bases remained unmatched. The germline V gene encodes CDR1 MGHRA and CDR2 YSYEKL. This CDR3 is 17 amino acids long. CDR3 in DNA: TGCGCCAGCAGCCAAGAACGAGCGGGGGGGCTACAAGAGACCCAGTACTTC. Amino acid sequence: CASSQERAGGLQETQYF.

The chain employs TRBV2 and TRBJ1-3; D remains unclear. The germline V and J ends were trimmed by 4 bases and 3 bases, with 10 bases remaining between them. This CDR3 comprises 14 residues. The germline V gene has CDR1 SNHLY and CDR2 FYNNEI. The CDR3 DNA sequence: TGTGCCAGCAGTGCCTGGAGGGTTGGAAACACCATATATTTT. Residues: CASSAWRVGNTIYF. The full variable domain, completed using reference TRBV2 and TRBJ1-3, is EPEVTQTPSHQVTQMGQEVILRCVPISNHLYFYWYRQILGQKVEFLVSFYNNEISEKSEIFDDQFSVERPDGSNFTLKIRSTKLEDSAMYFCASSAWRVGNTIYFGEGSWLTVV.

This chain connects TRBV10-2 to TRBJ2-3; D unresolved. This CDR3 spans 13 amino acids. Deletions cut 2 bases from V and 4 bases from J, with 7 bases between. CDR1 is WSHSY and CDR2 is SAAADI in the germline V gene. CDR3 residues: CASSEPPADTQYF. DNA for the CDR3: TGCGCCAGCAGTGAGCCCCCTGCAGATACGCAGTATTTT.

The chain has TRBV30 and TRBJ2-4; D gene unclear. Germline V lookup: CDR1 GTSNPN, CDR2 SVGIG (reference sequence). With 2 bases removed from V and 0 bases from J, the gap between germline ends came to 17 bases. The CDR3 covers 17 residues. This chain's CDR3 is CAWSRPVEPLAKNIQYF. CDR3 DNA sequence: TGTGCCTGGAGTCGCCCGGTGGAGCCATTAGCCAAAAACATTCAGTACTTC.

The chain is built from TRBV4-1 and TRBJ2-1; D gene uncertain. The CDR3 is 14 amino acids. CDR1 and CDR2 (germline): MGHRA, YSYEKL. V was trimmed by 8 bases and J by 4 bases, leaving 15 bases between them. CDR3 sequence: CASSSILAYNEQFF. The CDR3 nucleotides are TGCGCCAGCTCCTCAATACTCGCTTACAATGAGCAGTTCTTC.

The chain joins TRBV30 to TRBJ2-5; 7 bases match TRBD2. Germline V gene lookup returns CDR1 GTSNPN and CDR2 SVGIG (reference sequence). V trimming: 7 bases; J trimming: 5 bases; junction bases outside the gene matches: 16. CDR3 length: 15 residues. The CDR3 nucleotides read TGTGCCTCCAGACAAGGAGGCGGGAGCTTGGAGACCCAGTACTTC. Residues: CASRQGGGSLETQYF.

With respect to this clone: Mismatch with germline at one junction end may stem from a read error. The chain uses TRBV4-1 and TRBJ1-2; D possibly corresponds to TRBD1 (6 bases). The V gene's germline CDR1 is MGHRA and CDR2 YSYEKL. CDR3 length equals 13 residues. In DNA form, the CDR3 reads TGCGCCAGCAGCCAACAGCATGAGGGGGGCCTCTCTTTC. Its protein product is CASSQQHEGGLSF.

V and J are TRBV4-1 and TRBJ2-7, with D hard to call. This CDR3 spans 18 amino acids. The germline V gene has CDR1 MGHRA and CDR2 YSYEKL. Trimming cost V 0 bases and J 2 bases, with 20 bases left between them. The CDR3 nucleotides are TGCGCCAGCAGCCAAGAGCCCCTTCAGGTGTCTGGGACCTACGAGCAGTACTTC. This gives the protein CASSQEPLQVSGTYEQYF.

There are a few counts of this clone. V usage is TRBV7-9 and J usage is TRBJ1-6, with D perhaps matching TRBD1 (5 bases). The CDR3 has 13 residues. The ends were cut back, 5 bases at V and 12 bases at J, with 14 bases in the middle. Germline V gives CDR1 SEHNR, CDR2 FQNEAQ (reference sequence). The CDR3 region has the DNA TGTGCCAGCAGCGGGGGAGGGAATAGACCCCTCCACTTT. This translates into CASSGGGNRPLHF. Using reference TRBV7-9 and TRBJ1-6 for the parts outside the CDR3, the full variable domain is DTGVSQNPRHKITKRGQNVTFRCDPISEHNRLYWYRQTLGQGPEFLTYFQNEAQLEKSRLLSDRFSAERPKGSFSTLEIQRTEQGDSAMYLCASSGGGNRPLHFGNGTRLTVT.

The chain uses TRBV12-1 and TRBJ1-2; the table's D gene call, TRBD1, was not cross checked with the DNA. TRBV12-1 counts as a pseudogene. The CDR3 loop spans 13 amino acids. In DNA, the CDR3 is TGTGCCAGACGCAGGCCTCTGATAGTTGGCTACACCTTC. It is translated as CARRRPLIVGYTF.

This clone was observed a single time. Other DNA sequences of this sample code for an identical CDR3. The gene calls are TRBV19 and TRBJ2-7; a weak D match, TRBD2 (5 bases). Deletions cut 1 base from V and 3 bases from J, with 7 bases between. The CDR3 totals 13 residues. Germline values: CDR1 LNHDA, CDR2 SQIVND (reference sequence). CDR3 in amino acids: CASSIGLNYEQYF. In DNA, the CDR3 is TGTGCCAGTAGTATAGGACTAAACTACGAGCAGTACTTC.

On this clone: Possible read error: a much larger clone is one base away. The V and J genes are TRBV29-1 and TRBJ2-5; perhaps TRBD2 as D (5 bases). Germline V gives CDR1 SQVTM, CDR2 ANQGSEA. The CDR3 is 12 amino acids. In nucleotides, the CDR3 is TGCAGCGTGGTCGCGCGTGGGGAGACCCGGTACTTC. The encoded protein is CSVVARGETRYF.

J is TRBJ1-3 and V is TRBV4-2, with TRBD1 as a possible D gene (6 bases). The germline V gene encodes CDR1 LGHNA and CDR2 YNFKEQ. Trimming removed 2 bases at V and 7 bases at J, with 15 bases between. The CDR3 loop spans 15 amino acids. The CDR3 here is CASSQPFEGGNTIYF. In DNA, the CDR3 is TGTGCCAGCAGCCAACCCTTCGAAGGGGGGAACACCATATATTTT.

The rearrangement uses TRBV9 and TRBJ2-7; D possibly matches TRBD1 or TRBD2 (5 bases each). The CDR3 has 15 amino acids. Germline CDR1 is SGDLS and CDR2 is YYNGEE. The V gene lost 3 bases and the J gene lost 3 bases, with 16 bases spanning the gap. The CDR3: CASSAGTALVYEQYF. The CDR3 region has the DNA TGTGCCAGCAGCGCCGGGACGGCCCTTGTCTACGAGCAGTACTTC.

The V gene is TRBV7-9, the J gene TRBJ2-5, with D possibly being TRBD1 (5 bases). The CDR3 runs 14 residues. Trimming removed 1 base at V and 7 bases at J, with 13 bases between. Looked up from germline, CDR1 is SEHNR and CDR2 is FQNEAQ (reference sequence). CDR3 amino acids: CASSLGQTQGTQYF. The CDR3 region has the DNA TGTGCCAGCAGCTTAGGGCAGACCCAGGGGACCCAGTACTTC.

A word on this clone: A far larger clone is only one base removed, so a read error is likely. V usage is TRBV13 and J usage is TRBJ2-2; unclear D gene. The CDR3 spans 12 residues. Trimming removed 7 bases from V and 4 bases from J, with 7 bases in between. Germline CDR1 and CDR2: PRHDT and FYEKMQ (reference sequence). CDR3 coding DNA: TGTGCCAGCAACATTACCACCGGGGAGCTGTTTTTT. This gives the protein CASNITTGELFF.

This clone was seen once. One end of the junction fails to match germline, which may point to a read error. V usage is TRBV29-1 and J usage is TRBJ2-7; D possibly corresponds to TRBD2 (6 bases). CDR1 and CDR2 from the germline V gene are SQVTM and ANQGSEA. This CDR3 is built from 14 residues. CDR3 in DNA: TGCAGCATTGATCCGGGGGAAGGACGCTACGAGCAGTACTTC. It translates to CSIDPGEGRYEQYF.